This T cell receptor beta chain came from a study of response to subunit inactivated influenza vaccine. The CDR3 has 15 amino acids. From germline, CDR1 is MNHEY and CDR2 SVGEGT. V gave up 6 bases and J gave up 5 bases, with 17 bases separating them. This clonotype showed up just a few times. No antigen is known for it. In TCRdb, the RT-PCR reads were re-called with MiXCR into one record per CDR3 protein. The sample contains roughly 630,000 distinct CDR3 sequences, around 13% of which appear only once. Broader study findings: Each seasonal influenza vaccination, the authors suggested, recruits few new T cells.

The specimen was PBMCs from blood, collected 14 to 15 days before vaccination. The TCR was taken from a man aged 45-65 years who received an inactivated influenza vaccine. The rearrangement joins TRBV6-2 or TRBV6-3 to TRBJ1-5, with D possibly TRBD1 on 5 matching bases. This chain's CDR3 is CASRRGGRDDQPQHF. The CDR3 nucleotides read TGTGCCAGCAGGAGGGGAGGCAGGGACGATCAGCCCCAGCATTTT.